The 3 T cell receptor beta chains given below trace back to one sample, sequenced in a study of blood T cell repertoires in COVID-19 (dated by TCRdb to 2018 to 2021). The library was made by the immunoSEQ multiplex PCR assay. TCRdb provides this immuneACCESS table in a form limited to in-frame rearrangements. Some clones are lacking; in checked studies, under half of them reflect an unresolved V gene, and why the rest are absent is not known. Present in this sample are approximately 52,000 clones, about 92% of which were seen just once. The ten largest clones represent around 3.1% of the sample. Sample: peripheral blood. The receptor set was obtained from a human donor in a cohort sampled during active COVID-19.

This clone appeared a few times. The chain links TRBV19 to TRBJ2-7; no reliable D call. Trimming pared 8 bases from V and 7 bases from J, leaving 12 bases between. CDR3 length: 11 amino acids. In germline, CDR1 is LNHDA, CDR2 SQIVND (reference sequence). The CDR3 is CASASSWEQYF. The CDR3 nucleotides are TGTGCCAGTGCGTCTTCGTGGGAGCAGTACTTC.

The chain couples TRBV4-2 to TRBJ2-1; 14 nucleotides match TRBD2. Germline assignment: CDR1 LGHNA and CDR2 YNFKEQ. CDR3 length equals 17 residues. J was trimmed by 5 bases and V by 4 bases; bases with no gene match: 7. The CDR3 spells CASSRHGLAGGNNEQFF. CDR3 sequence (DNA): TGTGCCAGCAGCCGACACGGACTAGCGGGAGGCAACAATGAGCAGTTCTTC.

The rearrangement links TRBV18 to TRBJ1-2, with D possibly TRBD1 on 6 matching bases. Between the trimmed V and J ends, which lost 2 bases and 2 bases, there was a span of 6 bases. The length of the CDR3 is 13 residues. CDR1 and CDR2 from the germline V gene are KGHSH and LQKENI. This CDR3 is CASSPRGNYGYTF. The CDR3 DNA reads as TGTGCCAGCTCACCAAGGGGGAACTATGGCTACACCTTC.